This entry concerns a single T cell receptor (beta chain). Recovery meant two consecutive negative NP/OP PCR tests, professional clearance, or resolved symptoms. Generated by immunoSEQ multiplex PCR, the TCRdb table keeps only in-frame clones and is missing some. The sample yields about 200,000 clones, 70% to 90% seen once. This entry belongs to a study of blood T cell repertoires in COVID-19. Study context: Specimens from acute and convalescent COVID-19 originated in the United States, Italy and Spain. The analysed material was cDNA or gDNA that came from T cells, B-cell-depleted T cells, or PBMCs.

There are 13 residues in the CDR3. V was cut by 5 bases and J by 1 base, with 8 bases left in between. From germline, CDR1 is SEHNR and CDR2 FQNEAQ (reference sequence). The specimen sequenced was PBMCs or T cells enriched from blood (not recorded which). V is TRBV7-9 and J is TRBJ1-1; perhaps TRBD1 as D (5 bases). The receptor's source is a woman between 18 and 29 years old who had recovered from COVID-19. CDR3 nucleotides: TGTGCCAGCAGCGACGGGGGGAACACTGAAGCTTTCTTT. This translates into CASSDGGNTEAFF.